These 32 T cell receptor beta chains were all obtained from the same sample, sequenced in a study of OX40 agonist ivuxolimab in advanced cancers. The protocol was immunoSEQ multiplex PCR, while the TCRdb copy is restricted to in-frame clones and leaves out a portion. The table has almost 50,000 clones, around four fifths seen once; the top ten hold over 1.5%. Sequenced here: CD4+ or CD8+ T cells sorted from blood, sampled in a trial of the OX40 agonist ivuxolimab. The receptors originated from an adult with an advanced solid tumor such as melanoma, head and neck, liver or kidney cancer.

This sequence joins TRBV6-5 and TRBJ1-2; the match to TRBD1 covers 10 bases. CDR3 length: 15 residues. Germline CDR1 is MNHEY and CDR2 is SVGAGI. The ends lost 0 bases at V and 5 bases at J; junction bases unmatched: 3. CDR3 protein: CASSYSSGQGYGYTF. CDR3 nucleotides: TGTGCCAGCAGTTACTCTTCGGGACAGGGGTATGGCTACACCTTC.

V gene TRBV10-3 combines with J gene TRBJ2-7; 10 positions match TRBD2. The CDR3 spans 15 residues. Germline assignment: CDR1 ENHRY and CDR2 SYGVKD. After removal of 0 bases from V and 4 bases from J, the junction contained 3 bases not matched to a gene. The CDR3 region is CAISESSGREYEQYF. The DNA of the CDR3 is TGTGCCATCAGTGAGTCGAGCGGGAGGGAATACGAGCAGTACTTC.

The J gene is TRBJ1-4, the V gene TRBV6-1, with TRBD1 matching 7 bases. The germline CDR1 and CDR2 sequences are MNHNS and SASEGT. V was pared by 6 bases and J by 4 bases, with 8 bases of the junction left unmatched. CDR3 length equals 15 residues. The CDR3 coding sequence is TGTGCCAGCAGCTGGGGGGACAGAAATAATGAAAAACTGTTTTTT. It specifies CASSWGDRNNEKLFF.

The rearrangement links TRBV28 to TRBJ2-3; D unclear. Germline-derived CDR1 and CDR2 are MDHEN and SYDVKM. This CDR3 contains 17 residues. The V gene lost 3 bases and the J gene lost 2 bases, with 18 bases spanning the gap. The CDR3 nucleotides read TGTGCCAGCAGTTTTCGCGACGCAGGAATACTCACAGATACGCAGTATTTT. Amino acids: CASSFRDAGILTDTQYF.

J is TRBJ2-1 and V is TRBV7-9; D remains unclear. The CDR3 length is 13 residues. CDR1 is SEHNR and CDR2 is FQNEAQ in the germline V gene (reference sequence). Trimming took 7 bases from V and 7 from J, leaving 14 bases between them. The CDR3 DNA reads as TGTGCCAGCACCAACCCGGCAAAAAATGAGCAGTTCTTC. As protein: CASTNPAKNEQFF. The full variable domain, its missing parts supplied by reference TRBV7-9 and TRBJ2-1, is DTGVSQNPRHKITKRGQNVTFRCDPISEHNRLYWYRQTLGQGPEFLTYFQNEAQLEKSRLLSDRFSAERPKGSFSTLEIQRTEQGDSAMYLCASTNPAKNEQFFGPGTRLTVL.

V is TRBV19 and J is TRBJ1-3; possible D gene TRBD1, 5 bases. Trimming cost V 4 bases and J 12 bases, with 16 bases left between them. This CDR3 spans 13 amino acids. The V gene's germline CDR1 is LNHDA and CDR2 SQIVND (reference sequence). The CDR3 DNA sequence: TGTGCCAGTAGTACCCCGGACAAAATTTTCATATATTTT. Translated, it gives CASSTPDKIFIYF.

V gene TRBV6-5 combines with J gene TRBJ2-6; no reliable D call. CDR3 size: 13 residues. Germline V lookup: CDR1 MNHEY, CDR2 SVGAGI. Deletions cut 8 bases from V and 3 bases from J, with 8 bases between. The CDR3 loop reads CASRSNGANVLTF. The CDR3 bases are TGTGCCAGCCGGAGTAATGGGGCCAACGTCCTGACTTTC.

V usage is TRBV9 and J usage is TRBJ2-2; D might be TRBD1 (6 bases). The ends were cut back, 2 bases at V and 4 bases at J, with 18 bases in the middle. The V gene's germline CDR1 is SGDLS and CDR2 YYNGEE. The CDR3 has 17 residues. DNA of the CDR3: TGTGCCAGCAGCGTCGACCCGGGCAGGGGAGCCACCGGGGAGCTGTTTTTT. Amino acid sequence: CASSVDPGRGATGELFF.

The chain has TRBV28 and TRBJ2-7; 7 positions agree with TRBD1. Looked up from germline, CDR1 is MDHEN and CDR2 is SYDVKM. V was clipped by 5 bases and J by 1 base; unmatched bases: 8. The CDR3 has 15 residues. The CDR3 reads CASSPPTDRSYEQYF. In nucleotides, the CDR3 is TGTGCCAGCAGTCCGCCGACGGACAGGTCCTACGAGCAGTACTTC.

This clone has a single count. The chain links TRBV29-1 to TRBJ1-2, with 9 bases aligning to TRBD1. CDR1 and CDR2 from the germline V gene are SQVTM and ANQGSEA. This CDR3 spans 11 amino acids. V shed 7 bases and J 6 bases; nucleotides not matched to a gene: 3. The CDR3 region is CSGGQGDGYTF. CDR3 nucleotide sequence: TGCAGCGGGGGACAGGGCGATGGCTACACCTTC.

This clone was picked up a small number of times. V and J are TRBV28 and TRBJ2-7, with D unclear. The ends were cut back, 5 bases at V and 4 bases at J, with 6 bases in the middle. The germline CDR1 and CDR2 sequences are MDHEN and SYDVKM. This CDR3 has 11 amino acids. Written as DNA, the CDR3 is TGTGCCAGCAGTGCTCGATACGAGCAGTACTTC. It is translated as CASSARYEQYF. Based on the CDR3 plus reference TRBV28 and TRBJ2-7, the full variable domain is DVKVTQSSRYLVKRTGEKVFLECVQDMDHENMFWYRQDPGLGLRLIYFSYDVKMKEKGDIPEGYSVSREKKERFSLILESASTNQTSMYLCASSARYEQYFGPGTRLTVT.

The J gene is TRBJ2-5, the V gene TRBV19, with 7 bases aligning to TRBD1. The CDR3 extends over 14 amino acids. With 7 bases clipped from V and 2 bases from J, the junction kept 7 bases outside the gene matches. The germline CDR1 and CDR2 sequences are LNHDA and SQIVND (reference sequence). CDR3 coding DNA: TGTGCCAGTAAAGGGACAGAAAGACAAGAGACCCAGTACTTC. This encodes CASKGTERQETQYF.

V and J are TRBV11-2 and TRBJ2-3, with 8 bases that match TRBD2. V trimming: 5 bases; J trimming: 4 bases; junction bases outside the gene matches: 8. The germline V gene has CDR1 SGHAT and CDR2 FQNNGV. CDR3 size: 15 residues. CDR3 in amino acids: CASSPSGGRPDTQYF. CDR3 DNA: TGTGCCAGCAGCCCCTCTGGCGGGAGGCCAGATACGCAGTATTTT.

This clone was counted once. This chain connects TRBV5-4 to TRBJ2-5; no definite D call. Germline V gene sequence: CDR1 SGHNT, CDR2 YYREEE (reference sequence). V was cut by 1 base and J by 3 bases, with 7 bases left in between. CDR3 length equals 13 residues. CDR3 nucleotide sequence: TGTGCCAGCAGCTTGATTCGGGAAGAGACCCAGTACTTC. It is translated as CASSLIREETQYF. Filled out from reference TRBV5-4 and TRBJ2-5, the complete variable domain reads ETGVTQSPTHLIKTRGQQVTLRCSSQSGHNTVSWYQQALGQGPQFIFQYYREEENGRGNFPPRFSGLQFPNYSSELNVNALELDDSALYLCASSLIREETQYFGPGTRLLVL.

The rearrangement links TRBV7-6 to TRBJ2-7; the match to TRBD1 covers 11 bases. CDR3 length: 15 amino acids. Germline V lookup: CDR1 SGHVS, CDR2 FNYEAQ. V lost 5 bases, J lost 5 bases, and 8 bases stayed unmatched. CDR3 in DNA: TGTGCCAGCAGCCCCGATGGGACAGGGGGACACGAGCAGTACTTC. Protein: CASSPDGTGGHEQYF.

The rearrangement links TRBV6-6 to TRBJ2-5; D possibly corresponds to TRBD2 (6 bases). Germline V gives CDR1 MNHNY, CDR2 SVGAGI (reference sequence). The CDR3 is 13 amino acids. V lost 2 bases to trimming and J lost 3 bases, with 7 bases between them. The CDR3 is CASSYTGEETQYF. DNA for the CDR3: TGTGCCAGCAGTTACACGGGGGAAGAGACCCAGTACTTC.

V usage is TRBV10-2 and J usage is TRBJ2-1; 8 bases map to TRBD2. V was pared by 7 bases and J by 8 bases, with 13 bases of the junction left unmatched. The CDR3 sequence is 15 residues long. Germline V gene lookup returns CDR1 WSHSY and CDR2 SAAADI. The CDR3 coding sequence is TGCGCCAGCAAAGTCGGGAGGGCGGGAGGAGATGAGCAGTTCTTC. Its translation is CASKVGRAGGDEQFF.

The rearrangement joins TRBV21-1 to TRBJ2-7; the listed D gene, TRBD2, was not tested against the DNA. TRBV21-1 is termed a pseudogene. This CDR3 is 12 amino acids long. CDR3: CASPLAKDEQYF. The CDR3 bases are TGTGCCAGCCCGCTAGCGAAGGACGAGCAGTACTTC.

The CDR3 DNA sequence: TGCAGCGTTGCTAGACCCTACAATGAGCAGTTCTTC. Translation gives CSVARPYNEQFF. The chain uses TRBV29-1 and TRBJ2-1; D is uncertain. Germline CDR1 and CDR2: SQVTM and ANQGSEA. CDR3 length: 12 amino acids. V was cut by 4 bases and J by 2 bases, with 6 bases left in between.

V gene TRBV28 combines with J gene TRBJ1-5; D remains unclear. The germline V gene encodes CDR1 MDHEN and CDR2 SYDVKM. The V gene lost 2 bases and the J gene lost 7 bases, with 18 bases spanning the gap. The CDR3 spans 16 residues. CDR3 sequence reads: CASSLLGRPEGQPQHF. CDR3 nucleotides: TGTGCCAGCAGTTTACTCGGCAGACCTGAGGGCCAGCCCCAGCATTTT.

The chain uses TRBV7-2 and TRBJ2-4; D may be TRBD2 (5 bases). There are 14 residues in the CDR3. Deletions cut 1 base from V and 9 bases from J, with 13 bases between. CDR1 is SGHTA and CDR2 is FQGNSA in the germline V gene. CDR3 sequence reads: CASSLGPTSFIQYF. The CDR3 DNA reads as TGTGCCAGCAGCTTAGGGCCTACTAGTTTCATTCAGTACTTC.

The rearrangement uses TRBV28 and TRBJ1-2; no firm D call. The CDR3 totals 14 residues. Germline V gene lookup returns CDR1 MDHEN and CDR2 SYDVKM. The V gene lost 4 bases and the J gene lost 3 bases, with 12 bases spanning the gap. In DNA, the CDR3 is TGTGCCAGCAGTTCCGGTAGCGGGGACTATGGCTACACCTTC. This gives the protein CASSSGSGDYGYTF.

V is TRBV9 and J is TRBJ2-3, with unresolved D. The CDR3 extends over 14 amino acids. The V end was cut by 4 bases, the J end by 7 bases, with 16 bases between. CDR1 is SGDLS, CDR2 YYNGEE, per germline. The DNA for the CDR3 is TGTGCCAGCAGCCTGGGAACCCTTTCCTATACGCAGTATTTT. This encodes CASSLGTLSYTQYF.

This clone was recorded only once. The CDR3 coding sequence is TGTGCCAGCAGCCGCACCCCCCTGGATGAGCAGTTCTTC. Its translation is CASSRTPLDEQFF. The chain joins TRBV7-9 to TRBJ2-1; D is uncertain. V gave up 5 bases and J gave up 8 bases, with 13 bases separating them. The germline gives CDR1 SEHNR, CDR2 FQNEAQ (reference sequence). The length of the CDR3 is 13 residues.

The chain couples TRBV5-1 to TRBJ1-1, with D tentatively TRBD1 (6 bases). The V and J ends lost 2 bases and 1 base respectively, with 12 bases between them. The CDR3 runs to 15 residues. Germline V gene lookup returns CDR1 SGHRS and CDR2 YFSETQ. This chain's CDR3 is CASSLSGGGNTEAFF. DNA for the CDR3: TGCGCCAGCAGCTTATCGGGGGGCGGGAACACTGAAGCTTTCTTT.

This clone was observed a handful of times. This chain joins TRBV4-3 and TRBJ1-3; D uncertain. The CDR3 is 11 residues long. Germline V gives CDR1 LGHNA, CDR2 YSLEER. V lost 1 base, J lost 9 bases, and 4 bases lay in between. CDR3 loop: CASSQGLTIYF. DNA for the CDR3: TGCGCCAGCAGCCAAGGGCTCACCATATATTTT.

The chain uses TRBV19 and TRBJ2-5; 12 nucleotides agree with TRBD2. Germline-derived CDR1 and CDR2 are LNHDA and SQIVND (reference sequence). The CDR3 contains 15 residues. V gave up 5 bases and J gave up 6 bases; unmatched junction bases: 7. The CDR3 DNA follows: TGTGCCAGTAGTCTTCTGACTAGCGGGAGTCAGACCCAGTACTTC. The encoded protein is CASSLLTSGSQTQYF. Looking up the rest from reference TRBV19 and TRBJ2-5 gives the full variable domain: DGGITQSPKYLFRKEGQNVTLSCEQNLNHDAMYWYRQDPGQGLRLIYYSQIVNDFQKGDIAEGYSVSREKKESFPLTVTSAQKNPTAFYLCASSLLTSGSQTQYFGPGTRLLVL.

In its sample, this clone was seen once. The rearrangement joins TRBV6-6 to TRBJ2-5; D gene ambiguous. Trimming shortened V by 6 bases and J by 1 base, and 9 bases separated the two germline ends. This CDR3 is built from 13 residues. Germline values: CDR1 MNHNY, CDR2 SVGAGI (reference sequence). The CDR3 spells CASSLVRQETQYF. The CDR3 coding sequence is TGTGCCAGCAGCCTTGTACGCCAAGAGACCCAGTACTTC.

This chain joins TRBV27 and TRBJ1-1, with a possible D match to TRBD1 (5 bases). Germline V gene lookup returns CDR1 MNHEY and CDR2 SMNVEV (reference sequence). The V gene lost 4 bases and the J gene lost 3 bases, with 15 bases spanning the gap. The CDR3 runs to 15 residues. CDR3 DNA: TGTGCCAGCAGTTACCGACAGCCTCGCGACACTGAAGCTTTCTTT. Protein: CASSYRQPRDTEAFF.

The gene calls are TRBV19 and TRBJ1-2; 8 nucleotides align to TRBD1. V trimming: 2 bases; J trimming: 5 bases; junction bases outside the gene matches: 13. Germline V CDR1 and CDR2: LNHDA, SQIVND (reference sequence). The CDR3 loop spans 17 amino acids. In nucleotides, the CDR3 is TGTGCCAGTAGTATACCTCCACGGACAGGGTGGTGGTATGGCTACACCTTC. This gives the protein CASSIPPRTGWWYGYTF.

CDR3 residues: CASSETSEGAEEIYNEQFF. The CDR3 region has the DNA TGCGCCAGCAGTGAAACTAGCGAGGGCGCAGAAGAGATCTACAATGAGCAGTTCTTC. V gene TRBV10-2 combines with J gene TRBJ2-1; 7 bases line up with TRBD2. V trimming: 3 bases; J trimming: 3 bases; junction bases outside the gene matches: 17. Germline CDR1 reads WSHSY; CDR2 reads SAAADI. The CDR3 covers 19 residues.

CDR3 DNA sequence: TGTGCCAGCAGCTTAGAGCCTAGCGGCTACGAGCAGTACTTC. Encoded protein: CASSLEPSGYEQYF. The chain couples TRBV11-2 to TRBJ2-7, with 7 bases lining up with TRBD2. The CDR3 has 14 amino acids. Looked up from germline, CDR1 is SGHAT and CDR2 is FQNNGV. V dropped 0 bases and J dropped 3; count of bases not matched to a gene: 2.